Below are 8 T cell receptor beta chains sequenced from a single sample in a study of T cell repertoires in cytomegalovirus infection. MiXCR, run by TCRdb on the reads, gives a single entry per CDR3 protein. The data contain hundreds of thousands of distinct CDR3 sequences, 10% to 12% of them singletons. The sequenced material came from PBMCs. Source of these receptors: a human donor in good health (CMV status not recorded). Some clones in this sample may be carry-over from other donors' samples.

The gene calls are TRBV19 and TRBJ1-1, with D perhaps TRBD1 (5 bases). V was shortened by 8 bases and J by 3 bases, with 7 bases between the two germline ends. CDR1 is LNHDA, CDR2 SQIVND, per germline (reference sequence). The CDR3 is 11 amino acids. This CDR3 reads CASDSYTEAFF. The CDR3 DNA sequence: TGTGCCAGTGACAGTTACACTGAAGCTTTCTTT.

This clonotype turned up a few times. Here the CDR3 DNA reads TGTGCCAGCAGCCAATCCCGTAATGAGCAGTTCTTC. Translating it yields CASSQSRNEQFF. This chain connects TRBV14 to TRBJ2-1; D is unresolved. The length of the CDR3 is 12 residues. Trimming cost V 2 bases and J 7 bases, with 6 bases left between them. Germline assignment: CDR1 SGHDN and CDR2 FVKESK.

CDR3 in amino acids: CASSSVPDYGYTF. Here the CDR3 DNA reads TGTGCCAGCAGCTCTGTCCCGGACTATGGCTACACCTTC. The rearrangement uses TRBV7-2 and TRBJ1-2, with D hard to call. CDR1 is SGHTA, CDR2 FQGNSA, per germline. The CDR3 spans 13 residues. V was shortened by 4 bases and J by 3 bases, with 9 bases between the two germline ends. Filled out from reference TRBV7-2 and TRBJ1-2, the complete variable domain reads GAGVSQSPSNKVTEKGKDVELRCDPISGHTALYWYRQSLGQGLEFLIYFQGNSAPDKSGLPSDRFSAERTGGSVSTLTIQRTQQEDSAVYLCASSSVPDYGYTFGSGTRLTVV.

This clonotype has at least ten counts. V gene TRBV12-3 or TRBV12-4 combines with J gene TRBJ1-5; the match to TRBD1 covers 9 bases. There are 15 residues in the CDR3. V trimming: 3 bases; J trimming: 6 bases; junction bases outside the gene matches: 6. This CDR3 reads CASSLGTGMVQPQHF. The CDR3, as DNA: TGTGCCAGCAGTTTGGGGACAGGGATGGTTCAGCCCCAGCATTTT.

This clonotype was seen a handful of times. The chain recombines TRBV5-4 with TRBJ2-7; 11 bases align to TRBD2. In germline, CDR1 is SGHNT, CDR2 YYREEE (reference sequence). The CDR3 spans 16 residues. The ends lost 5 bases at V and 7 bases at J; junction bases unmatched: 14. The DNA for the CDR3 is TGTGCCAGCAGTCCTAGCGGGGGGTCCGGATGGGAGGAGCAGTACTTC. Its protein is CASSPSGGSGWEEQYF. The full variable domain, its missing parts supplied by reference TRBV5-4 and TRBJ2-7, is ETGVTQSPTHLIKTRGQQVTLRCSSQSGHNTVSWYQQALGQGPQFIFQYYREEENGRGNFPPRFSGLQFPNYSSELNVNALELDDSALYLCASSPSGGSGWEEQYFGPGTRLTVT.

The chain recombines TRBV4-2 with TRBJ1-6; TRBD1 matches 10 bases. Germline trimming cut 0 bases from V and 9 bases from J; bases unmatched to any gene: 2. The CDR3 has 15 amino acids. The germline V gene encodes CDR1 LGHNA and CDR2 YNFKEQ. CDR3 nucleotides: TGTGCCAGCAGCCAAGATGGGGACAGGGGTTCACCCCTCCACTTT. Its protein is CASSQDGDRGSPLHF.

The chain combines TRBV5-1 with TRBJ2-3, with D uncertain. The V gene lost 0 bases and the J gene lost 0 bases, with 14 bases spanning the gap. Per germline, CDR1 SGHRS and CDR2 YFSETQ. The CDR3 has 17 residues. CDR3 bases: TGCGCCAGCAGCTTGGCCTGGGCTCCTGGGAGCACAGATACGCAGTATTTT. Residues: CASSLAWAPGSTDTQYF. Full variable domain (rest looked up from reference TRBV5-1 and TRBJ2-3): KAGVTQTPRYLIKTRGQQVTLSCSPISGHRSVSWYQQTPGQGLQFLFEYFSETQRNKGNFPGRFSGRQFSNSRSEMNVSTLELGDSALYLCASSLAWAPGSTDTQYFGPGTRLTVL.

This clonotype has a count of ten or more. The V gene is TRBV11-2, the J gene TRBJ2-5; 11 nucleotides align to TRBD2. CDR1 is SGHAT, CDR2 FQNNGV, per germline. With V trimmed by 7 bases and J by 3 bases, 4 bases remained unmatched. The CDR3 consists of 14 residues. DNA of the CDR3: TGTGCCAGCAACCTAGCGGGGGGCAAAGAGACCCAGTACTTC. Its translation: CASNLAGGKETQYF.